These 6 T cell receptor beta chains originate from one sample sequenced in a study of radiation and T cells in renal cell carcinoma. The method was immunoSEQ multiplex PCR; TCRdb's version includes in-frame clones alone and lacks a portion of them. This sample has roughly 64,000 clones, with 60% to 85% found just once. Time point described: blood 4 weeks post-SBRT, at nephrectomy. Specified treatment: 15 Gy SBRT to primary tumor, nephrectomy 4 weeks later. The source material was blood, sampled from a patient whose treatment included radiotherapy and nephrectomy. The receptors shown here come from a man in his 60s with renal cell carcinoma.

V usage is TRBV7-2 and J usage is TRBJ2-7, with 9 positions matching TRBD2. CDR3 length equals 17 residues. After removal of 2 bases from V and 7 bases from J, the junction contained 15 bases not matched to a gene. CDR1 and CDR2 (germline): SGHTA, FQGNSA. In DNA, the CDR3 is TGTGCCAGCAGCTTAATCGCCCTAGCGGGGCCAAGTGGGGAGCAGTACTTC. It codes for CASSLIALAGPSGEQYF.

This clone was detected a few times. V and J are TRBV7-2 and TRBJ2-5, with D maybe TRBD1 (5 bases). Between the trimmed V and J ends, which lost 2 bases and 3 bases, there was a span of 7 bases. The length of the CDR3 is 13 residues. Germline V lookup: CDR1 SGHTA, CDR2 FQGNSA. CDR3 nucleotides: TGTGCCAGCAGCTTAACCAGGGAAGAGACCCAGTACTTC. Its translation is CASSLTREETQYF.

The chain employs TRBV5-1 and TRBJ2-3; a possible D gene is TRBD1 (5 bases). Trimming cost V 2 bases and J 2 bases, with 12 bases left between them. There are 15 residues in the CDR3. The germline V gene has CDR1 SGHRS and CDR2 YFSETQ. CDR3 in amino acids: CASSFGREYTDTQYF. CDR3 sequence (DNA): TGCGCCAGCAGCTTTGGCAGGGAATACACAGATACGCAGTATTTT.

The V and J genes are TRBV4-3 and TRBJ2-1; TRBD1 aligns across 9 bases. The CDR3 spans 15 residues. CDR1 and CDR2 from the germline V gene are LGHNA and YSLEER. Unmatched junction bases numbered 1, after V lost 0 bases and J lost 4 bases. The CDR3 DNA reads TGCGCCAGCAGCCAAGAGGGACAGGGTTACAATGAGCAGTTCTTC. Amino acids: CASSQEGQGYNEQFF.

The chain employs TRBV6-1 and TRBJ2-7; D gene unclear. The CDR3 is 12 amino acids. The V and J ends lost 2 bases and 4 bases respectively, with 6 bases between them. CDR1 is MNHNS and CDR2 is SASEGT in the germline V gene. Written as DNA, the CDR3 is TGTGCCAGCAGTGAAACTCTGTACGAGCAGTACGTC. Its protein is CASSETLYEQYV.

V is TRBV11-2 and J is TRBJ2-5, with D tentatively TRBD1 or TRBD2 (5 bases each). V lost 5 bases and J lost 0, with 10 bases in between. The CDR3 runs to 14 residues. Per the germline V gene, CDR1 is SGHAT and CDR2 is FQNNGV. CDR3 amino acids: CASSQGRNQETQYF. CDR3 sequence (DNA): TGTGCCAGCAGCCAGGGACGGAACCAAGAGACCCAGTACTTC.